The rows below give T cell receptor beta chains drawn from one sample of a study of T cells in Graves' hyperthyroidism and ophthalmopathy. TCRdb fed the multiplex PCR reads into MiXCR, producing one record per CDR3 protein. The sample includes some 770,000 distinct CDR3 sequences, around 17% of them seen just once. The sample was blood. The receptors were gathered from a man between 18 and 29 years old with Graves' hyperthyroidism. CDR3s include the opening cysteine and the closing phenylalanine or tryptophan.

v_call	cdr3_aa
TRBV4-1	CASSQDTGAGANVLTF
TRBV7-9	CASSLVGEGDEQFF
TRBV5-4	CASSSIGGVTEELFF
TRBV28	CASSSPRNTEAFF
TRBV12-3/TRBV12-4	CASSFWGGGNGYTF
TRBV4-1	CASSQVYQETQYF
TRBV20-1	CSASGSGNQPQHF
TRBV20-1	CSARNDRLYSGSGYTF
TRBV27	CASSLGTVSYNEQFF
TRBV4-1	CASSQVARGYEQYF
TRBV12-3/TRBV12-4	CASTPTGRITEAFF
TRBV2	CASSEFGSSTDTQYF
TRBV18	CASSPRIGFGGSTEAFF
TRBV6-1	CASRIGVTRDQPQHF
TRBV18	CASSPPGQGTVNYGYTF
TRBV28	CASSLRRELFF
TRBV2	CASSADRVDYGYTF
TRBV5-1	CASSYLGAMNTEAFF
TRBV6-6	CASSYASGASTDTQYF
TRBV27	CASFSVAGRDEQFF
TRBV18	CASSPSQASTDTQYF
TRBV6-1	CASTLNRGASSYEQYF
TRBV19	CASAGARADQETQYF
TRBV3-1	CASRLSIGTEAFF
TRBV7-3	CASSLTTGKAFF
TRBV11-2	CASSFGLAGGLDTQYF
TRBV3-1	CASSQDWASGWNHEQFF
TRBV30	CAWRGWGANEQFF
TRBV28	CASGTGPETQYF
TRBV10-2	CASRVGEALEGNEQFF
TRBV7-2	CASSPSPLVGEQFF
TRBV7-2	CASSLSLFWEQFF
TRBV28	CASSTPRASGRALVNEQFF
TRBV10-3	CAISEWGGNEKLFF
TRBV5-8	CASSPLTSRYNEQFF
TRBV15	CATSKGFSDTSTDTQYF
TRBV5-1	CASSVGEGNQPQHF
TRBV6-1	CASRETGGEKLFF
TRBV28	CASSLSRTTNYGYTF
TRBV5-1	CASSLGASGRAPDNEQFF
TRBV6-2/TRBV6-3	CASSYSTTEETTGELFF
TRBV6-2/TRBV6-3	CASTRDRGYGTPHGNEQFF
TRBV6-1	CAIRSTGNQPQHF